Presented here are 25 T cell receptor beta chains from one specimen sequenced in a study of early T cells in non-severe SARS-CoV-2 infection (dated by TCRdb to about 2021). Library construction relied on 5' RACE. TCRdb names NextSeq 500 as the instrument used. The raw public data were reprocessed by TCRdb itself: fastp quality trimming at Q25, MiXCR clonotype calling, in-frame beta chains only. Merged by CDR3 protein, the rows form single entries marked with the most common genes and DNA. The sample includes 25,000 to 35,000 distinct CDR3 sequences, with 4.5% to 5% observed a single time. The ten largest clones capture 7.5% to 8.5% of the sample. Sequenced: whole blood. The source is an adult who was a healthcare worker with PCR-confirmed SARS-CoV-2 infection or an uninfected control (not recorded which).

V and J are TRBV5-1 and TRBJ1-1; 7 nucleotides match TRBD1. The V segment lost 5 bases and the J segment 2 bases; nucleotides outside the gene matches: 9. The CDR3 has 15 residues. Germline-derived CDR1 and CDR2 are SGHRS and YFSETQ. CDR3: CASSETGVINTEAFF. The CDR3 nucleotides read TGCGCCAGCAGTGAAACAGGGGTTATTAACACTGAAGCTTTCTTT.

This clonotype was detected ten times or more. This sequence joins TRBV7-6 and TRBJ1-4; 10 bases agree with TRBD1. The trim removed 6 bases at V and 8 bases at J, leaving 3 bases unmatched. The germline V gene has CDR1 SGHVS and CDR2 FNYEAQ. This CDR3 has 13 residues. CDR3 residues: CASRTGGAEKLFF. CDR3 coding DNA: TGTGCCAGCAGGACAGGGGGCGCCGAAAAACTGTTTTTT.

The chain recombines TRBV11-2 with TRBJ1-2, with 7 nucleotides matching TRBD1. This CDR3 region has 15 residues. Germline trimming cut 5 bases from V and 6 bases from J; bases unmatched to any gene: 12. CDR1 is SGHAT and CDR2 is FQNNGV in the germline V gene. In nucleotides, the CDR3 is TGTGCCAGCAGCCCAAGACAGGGTTCTGTCGATGGCTACACCTTC. This encodes CASSPRQGSVDGYTF.

This clonotype was detected ten times or more. V usage is TRBV6-5 and J usage is TRBJ2-2; D may match TRBD1 or TRBD2 (5 bases each). The CDR3 totals 16 residues. Trimming removed 6 bases at V and 2 bases at J, with 16 bases between. Germline V CDR1 and CDR2: MNHEY, SVGAGI. The CDR3 sequence: CASRIHGALNTGELFF. CDR3 in DNA: TGTGCCAGCAGGATCCACGGGGCACTCAACACCGGGGAGCTGTTTTTT.

This clonotype has a handful of counts. This chain uses TRBV28 with TRBJ2-7; 8 bases align to TRBD1. V lost 4 bases, J lost 0 bases, and 5 bases stayed unmatched. This CDR3 has 15 residues. The germline gives CDR1 MDHEN, CDR2 SYDVKM. Here the CDR3 DNA reads TGTGCCAGCAGTTCGGGACAGGAGAGCTCCTACGAGCAGTACTTC. Its translation is CASSSGQESSYEQYF.

This clonotype occurred many times. The rearrangement uses TRBV12-2 and TRBJ2-3; TRBD2, the D gene given by the table, was not confirmed from the DNA. TRBV12-2 is a documented pseudogene. The CDR3 is 17 residues long. CDR3 nucleotides: TGTGCAAGTCGCCCTCGGCTAAGACAGCGGGTTAGCGATACGCAGTATTTT. It yields the protein CASRPRLRQRVSDTQYF.

This clonotype was picked up many times. The rearrangement links TRBV5-1 to TRBJ1-1, with D perhaps TRBD1 (5 bases). The CDR3 runs to 15 residues. The V gene's germline CDR1 is SGHRS and CDR2 YFSETQ. Trimming took off 5 bases at V and 2 bases at J, with 16 bases between the two ends. The CDR3 sequence: CASRTDLQGNTEAFF. As DNA, the CDR3 is TGCGCCAGCAGAACTGACCTCCAGGGAAACACTGAAGCTTTCTTT.

This clonotype was observed many times. The rearrangement links TRBV15 to TRBJ2-1; D remains unclear. CDR3 size: 13 residues. The V gene's germline CDR1 is LNHNV and CDR2 YYDKDF (reference sequence). The ends were cut back, 0 bases at V and 7 bases at J, with 7 bases in the middle. The CDR3 bases are TGTGCCACCAGCAGAGATCGGAGAAATGAGCAGTTCTTC. Its translation is CATSRDRRNEQFF.

In this sample, this clonotype turned up many times. Compared with germline, one end of the junction differs, possibly owing to a read error. This chain links TRBV20-1 with TRBJ1-3; D unresolved. This CDR3 is 15 amino acids long. CDR1 DFQATT and CDR2 SNEGSKA come from the germline V gene (reference sequence). The CDR3 is CSARVRVRSENTIYF. The DNA of the CDR3 is TGCAGTGCTAGAGTTAGGGTTAGATCTGAAAACACCATATATTTT.

This clonotype came up many times. This CDR3 is CSASGNRDHNEQFF. The CDR3 nucleotides read TGCAGTGCTAGTGGGAACAGGGACCACAATGAGCAGTTCTTC. The rearrangement joins TRBV20-1 to TRBJ2-1, with a tentative D call TRBD1 (6 bases). From germline, CDR1 is DFQATT and CDR2 SNEGSKA (reference sequence). V was trimmed by 3 bases and J by 5 bases, leaving 14 bases between them. The CDR3 spans 14 residues.

This clonotype has at least ten counts. V usage is TRBV9 and J usage is TRBJ1-5, with D perhaps TRBD1 (5 bases). Germline lookup yields CDR1 SGDLS and CDR2 YYNGEE. CDR3 length equals 15 residues. Trimming pared 3 bases from V and 3 bases from J, leaving 13 bases between. For the CDR3, the DNA is TGTGCCAGCAGCGGGGCAGGGTCAATCAATCAGCCCCAGCATTTT. Residues: CASSGAGSINQPQHF.

This clonotype was found many times. V usage is TRBV7-3 and J usage is TRBJ2-2; 10 bases fit TRBD2. The CDR3 has 21 amino acids. With V trimmed by 2 bases and J by 2 bases, 17 bases remained unmatched. Germline V CDR1 and CDR2: SGHTA, FQGTGA. The CDR3: CASSLLRGLAATLLNTGELFF. In nucleotides, the CDR3 is TGTGCCAGCAGCTTACTAAGAGGACTAGCGGCAACACTTCTCAACACCGGGGAGCTGTTTTTT.

This clonotype was counted at least ten times. The J gene is TRBJ1-5, the V gene TRBV10-3, with 7 bases fitting TRBD1. The CDR3 totals 14 residues. The germline gives CDR1 ENHRY, CDR2 SYGVKD. Trimming cost V 6 bases and J 0 bases; bases outside gene matches: 2. The CDR3 nucleotides are TGTGCCATCAGGGGACAGAATAGCAATCAGCCCCAGCATTTT. Translated: CAIRGQNSNQPQHF.

This clonotype was counted ten times or more. This rearrangement joins TRBV7-8 to TRBJ1-5; 7 bases map to TRBD1. This CDR3 contains 14 residues. The V and J ends lost 5 bases and 4 bases, in that order; junction bases with no gene match: 5. Germline V gene sequence: CDR1 SGHVS, CDR2 FQNEAQ. The CDR3 nucleotides are TGTGCCAGCAGCCACAGGGGTGGAAATCAGCCCCAGCATTTT. Protein sequence: CASSHRGGNQPQHF.

This clonotype was detected many times. V usage is TRBV7-6 and J usage is TRBJ2-7; 7 nucleotides match TRBD1. This CDR3 spans 15 amino acids. The V gene's germline CDR1 is SGHVS and CDR2 FNYEAQ. V lost 2 bases, J lost 5 bases, and 9 bases stayed unmatched. The CDR3 loop is CASSLRPQGSDEQYF. The CDR3 nucleotides read TGTGCCAGCAGCTTAAGACCACAGGGGTCGGACGAGCAGTACTTC.

This clonotype was observed many times. This rearrangement joins TRBV11-2 to TRBJ2-2; D possibly corresponds to TRBD1 (6 bases). The CDR3 has 16 amino acids. V was clipped by 1 base and J by 3 bases, with 12 bases between them. Germline V gene data show CDR1 as SGHAT and CDR2 as FQNNGV. In DNA form, the CDR3 reads TGTGCCAGCAGCTTAGTCGGGGACAAATACACCGGGGAGCTGTTTTTT. Translating gives CASSLVGDKYTGELFF.

This clonotype came up many times. The chain has TRBV28 and TRBJ1-1, with 8 bases that match TRBD1. This CDR3 contains 15 residues. V gave up 2 bases and J gave up 4 bases; unmatched junction bases: 6. The V gene's germline CDR1 is MDHEN and CDR2 SYDVKM. The CDR3 DNA is TGTGCCAGCAGTTTAGTGCGACAGGGGCCCACTGAAGCTTTCTTT. Amino acid sequence: CASSLVRQGPTEAFF.

This clonotype was found many times. The chain employs TRBV20-1 and TRBJ1-2; D is ambiguous. Looked up from germline, CDR1 is DFQATT and CDR2 is SNEGSKA (reference sequence). With 2 bases removed from V and 4 bases from J, the gap between germline ends came to 8 bases. The CDR3 runs 12 residues. Here the CDR3 DNA reads TGCAGTGCTAGATCGGAATCCTATGGCTACACCTTC. This codes for CSARSESYGYTF.

This clonotype has ten or more counts. The chain couples TRBV5-4 to TRBJ1-4, with a tentative D call TRBD1 (5 bases). Germline V CDR1 and CDR2: SGHNT, YYREEE (reference sequence). Trimming removed 4 bases at V and 7 bases at J, with 17 bases between. The CDR3 is made up of 15 amino acids. The CDR3 loop reads CASSGTGDGFEKLFF. In DNA, the CDR3 is TGTGCCAGCAGCGGAACCGGGGACGGATTTGAAAAACTGTTTTTT.

There are many counts of this clonotype. The chain uses TRBV11-2 and TRBJ2-3; 9 positions agree with TRBD1. This CDR3 is 14 amino acids long. Unmatched junction bases numbered 3, after V lost 5 bases and J lost 3 bases. In germline, CDR1 is SGHAT, CDR2 FQNNGV. CDR3 bases: TGTGCCAGCAGCCGACAGGGGGTAACAGATACGCAGTATTTT. Its protein is CASSRQGVTDTQYF.

This clonotype was counted only a few times. V and J are TRBV9 and TRBJ2-3; 8 nucleotides line up with TRBD2. V shed 3 bases and J 5 bases; nucleotides not matched to a gene: 8. This CDR3 contains 15 residues. Germline CDR1 is SGDLS and CDR2 is YYNGEE. The CDR3, as DNA: TGTGCCAGCAGCGCAGGAGCGGGGGCGGTAGATACGCAGTATTTT. Amino acid sequence: CASSAGAGAVDTQYF. Supplemented by reference TRBV9 and TRBJ2-3, the full variable domain reads DSGVTQTPKHLITATGQRVTLRCSPRSGDLSVYWYQQSLDQGLQFLIQYYNGEERAKGNILERFSAQQFPDLHSELNLSSLELGDSALYFCASSAGAGAVDTQYFGPGTRLTVL.

This clonotype was counted a few times. The chain links TRBV5-4 to TRBJ2-7; 8 bases map to TRBD2. V dropped 4 bases and J dropped 2; count of bases not matched to a gene: 11. The germline V gene has CDR1 SGHNT and CDR2 YYREEE (reference sequence). There are 16 residues in the CDR3. In DNA, the CDR3 is TGTGCCAGCAGCCCGGCGGGGGGCGCGGGGGCCTACGAGCAGTACTTC. As protein: CASSPAGGAGAYEQYF.

J is TRBJ1-5 and V is TRBV7-9; D ambiguous. The CDR3 sequence is 15 residues long. Germline V gene lookup returns CDR1 SEHNR and CDR2 FQNEAQ (reference sequence). V was trimmed by 3 bases and J by 0 bases, leaving 9 bases between them. The CDR3 DNA is TGTGCCAGCAGCTTCTCGGGAAATAGCAATCAGCCCCAGCATTTT. Protein product: CASSFSGNSNQPQHF.

This clonotype was observed a few times. The chain recombines TRBV3-1 with TRBJ2-5, with 12 bases matching TRBD2. Germline V lookup: CDR1 LGHDT, CDR2 YNNKEL (reference sequence). The CDR3 spans 16 residues. The J segment lost 2 bases and the V segment lost 1 base, leaving 2 bases of the junction unmatched. In DNA form, the CDR3 reads TGTGCCAGCAGCCAAGGGACTAGCGGGGCGCAAGAGACCCAGTACTTC. Translation: CASSQGTSGAQETQYF.

This clonotype has more than one count but fewer than ten. The chain is built from TRBV2 and TRBJ1-5, with TRBD1 as a possible D gene (5 bases). The CDR3 extends over 14 amino acids. Germline-derived CDR1 and CDR2 are SNHLY and FYNNEI. V was clipped by 6 bases and J by 4 bases, with 13 bases between them. The CDR3 nucleotides read TGTGCCAGCAGCTCGGACTGGGGGAATCAGCCCCAGCATTTT. Amino acids: CASSSDWGNQPQHF.